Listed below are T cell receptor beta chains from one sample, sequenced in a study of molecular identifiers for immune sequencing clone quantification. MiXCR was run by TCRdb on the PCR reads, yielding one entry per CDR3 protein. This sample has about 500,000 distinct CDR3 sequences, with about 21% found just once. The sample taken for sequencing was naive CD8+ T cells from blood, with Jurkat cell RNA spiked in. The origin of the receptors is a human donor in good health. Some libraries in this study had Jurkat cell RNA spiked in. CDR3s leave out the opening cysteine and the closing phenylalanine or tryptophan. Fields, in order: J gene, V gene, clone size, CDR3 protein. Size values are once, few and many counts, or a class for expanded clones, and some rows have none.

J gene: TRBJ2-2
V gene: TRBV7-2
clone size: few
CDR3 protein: ASSVNRLDGGELF

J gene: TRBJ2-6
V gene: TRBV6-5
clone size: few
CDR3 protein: ASSPKVSGANVLT

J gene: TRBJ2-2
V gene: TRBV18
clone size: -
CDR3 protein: ASSPGLAGHRGLF

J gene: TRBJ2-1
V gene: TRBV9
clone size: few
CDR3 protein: ASSPWTSGGLNEQF

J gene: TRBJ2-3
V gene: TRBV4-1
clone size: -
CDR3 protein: ASRSSVSDTQY

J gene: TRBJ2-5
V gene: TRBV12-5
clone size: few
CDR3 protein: ASGGAGSALQETQY

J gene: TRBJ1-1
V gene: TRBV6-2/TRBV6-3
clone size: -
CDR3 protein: ASSYFGVGTEAF

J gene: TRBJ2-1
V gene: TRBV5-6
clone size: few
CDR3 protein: ASSVLDRQF

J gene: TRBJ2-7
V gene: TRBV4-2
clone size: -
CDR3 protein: ASSVSGEQY

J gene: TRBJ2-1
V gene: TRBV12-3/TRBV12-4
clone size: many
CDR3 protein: ATNLGGLAGINEQF

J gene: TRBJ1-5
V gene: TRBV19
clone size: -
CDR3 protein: ASSSRIGGNQPQH

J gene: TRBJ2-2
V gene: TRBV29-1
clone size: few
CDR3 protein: SVENDRGYTGELF

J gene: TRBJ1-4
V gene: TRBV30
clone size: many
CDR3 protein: ALGQGAELGEKLF

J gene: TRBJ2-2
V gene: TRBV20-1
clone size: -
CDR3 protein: SAPRTSGWTGELF

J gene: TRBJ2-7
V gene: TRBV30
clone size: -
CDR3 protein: AWSVSRGLYEQY

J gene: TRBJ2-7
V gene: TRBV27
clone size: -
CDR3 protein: ASSPLGVLGSYEQY